The subject of this entry is one TCR beta chain. The PCR made use of 60 Vbeta and 13 Jbeta primers. Data came from immunoSEQ multiplex PCR; TCRdb stores just in-frame clones and leaves some out. The data contain about 90,000 clones, about four fifths of them singletons. This sample was taken from a study of cytomegalovirus exposure and HLA in healthy donors. The CDR3 extends over 15 amino acids. V lost 3 bases and J lost 1, with 12 bases in between. Looked up from germline, CDR1 is LNHNV and CDR2 is YYDKDF (reference sequence). Source material: PBMCs. The chain uses TRBV15 and TRBJ2-5, with D perhaps matching TRBD1 (5 bases). The sequence came from a young man in good health and CMV-seronegative. Here the CDR3 DNA reads TGTGCCACCAGCAGGGGGCCTAAACCCCAAGAGACCCAGTACTTC. This encodes CATSRGPKPQETQYF.